This T cell receptor (beta chain) was recovered during a study of T cell repertoires in cytomegalovirus infection. The overall study: Public TCR beta signatures provided an indication of both CMV infection and a matching HLA type.

MiXCR was run by TCRdb on the reads, yielding one entry per CDR3 protein. The sample includes some 310,000 distinct CDR3 sequences, just under 25% of them seen just once. Study-wide results and caveats: Adding up the frequency of public TCR beta families identified people who carried CMV plus the relevant HLA.

The V end was cut by 5 bases, the J end by 7 bases, with 20 bases between. The CDR3 extends over 15 amino acids. CDR1 and CDR2 (germline): SGHTA, FQGNSA. In its sample, this clonotype was seen many times. No antigen is known for it. Specimen: cultured PBMCs, collected from culture after CMV antigen stimulation. The clonotype was recovered from a human donor in good health (CMV status not recorded). Some clones in this sample may be carry-over from other donors' samples. This chain connects TRBV7-2 to TRBJ1-2; D possibly corresponds to TRBD1 (5 bases). CDR3 loop: CASSTPGGVGRGYTF. The DNA for the CDR3 is TGTGCCAGCAGCACCCCAGGAGGGGTAGGACGTGGCTACACCTTC.